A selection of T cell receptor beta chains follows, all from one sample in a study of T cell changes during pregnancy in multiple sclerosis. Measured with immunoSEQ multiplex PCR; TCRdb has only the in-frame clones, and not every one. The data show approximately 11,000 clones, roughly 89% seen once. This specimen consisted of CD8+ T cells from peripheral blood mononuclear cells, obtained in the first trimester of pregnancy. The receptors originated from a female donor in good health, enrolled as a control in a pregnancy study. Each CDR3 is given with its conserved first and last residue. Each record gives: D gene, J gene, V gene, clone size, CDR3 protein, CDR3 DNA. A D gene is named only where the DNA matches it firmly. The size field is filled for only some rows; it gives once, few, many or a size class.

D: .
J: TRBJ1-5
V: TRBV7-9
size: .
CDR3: CASSLVGPGDQPQHF
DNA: TGTGCCAGCAGCTTAGTAGGGCCGGGGGATCAGCCCCAGCATTTT

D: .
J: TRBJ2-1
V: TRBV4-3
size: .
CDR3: CASSQGGTPSRLNEQFF
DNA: TGCGCCAGCAGCCAAGGTGGGACTCCGTCCCGACTCAATGAGCAGTTCTTC

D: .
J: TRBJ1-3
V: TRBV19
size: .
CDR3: CASSIIGARQSSGNTIYF
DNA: TGTGCCAGTAGTATCATCGGAGCCCGTCAGAGCTCTGGAAACACCATATATTTT

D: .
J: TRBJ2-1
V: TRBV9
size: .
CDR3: CASSADWTPTNEQFF
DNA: TGTGCCAGCAGCGCTGACTGGACTCCGACCAATGAGCAGTTCTTC

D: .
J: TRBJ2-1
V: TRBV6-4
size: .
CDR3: CASSPRGTSDEQFF
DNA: TGTGCCAGCAGTCCCAGGGGAACAAGCGATGAGCAGTTCTTC

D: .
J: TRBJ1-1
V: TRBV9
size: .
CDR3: CASSEKGAGGEAFF
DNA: TGTGCCAGCAGCGAAAAGGGAGCCGGCGGTGAAGCTTTCTTT

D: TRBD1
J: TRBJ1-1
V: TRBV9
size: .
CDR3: CASSADRGPNTEAFF
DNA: TGTGCCAGCAGCGCTGACAGGGGGCCGAACACTGAAGCTTTCTTT

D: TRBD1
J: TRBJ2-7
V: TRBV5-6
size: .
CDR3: CASSFPGQGYEQYF
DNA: TGTGCCAGCAGCTTTCCGGGACAGGGCTACGAGCAGTACTTC

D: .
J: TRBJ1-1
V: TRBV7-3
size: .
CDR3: CASSLNFVNTEAFF
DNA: TGTGCCAGCAGCTTAAATTTCGTAAACACTGAAGCTTTCTTT

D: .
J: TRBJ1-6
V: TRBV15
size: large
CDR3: CATSRDAGDNSPLHF
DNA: TGTGCCACCAGCAGAGATGCAGGGGATAATTCACCCCTCCACTTT

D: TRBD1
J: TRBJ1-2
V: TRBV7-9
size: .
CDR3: CASSGRQGANYGYTF
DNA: TGTGCCAGCAGCGGCAGACAGGGGGCGAACTATGGCTACACCTTC

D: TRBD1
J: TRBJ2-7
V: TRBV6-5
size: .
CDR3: CASNTRDRGTYEQYF
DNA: TGTGCCAGCAATACCCGGGACAGGGGTACCTACGAGCAGTACTTC

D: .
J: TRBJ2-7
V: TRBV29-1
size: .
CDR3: CSVGWEPGAYEQYF
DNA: TGCAGCGTCGGGTGGGAACCAGGGGCCTACGAGCAGTACTTC

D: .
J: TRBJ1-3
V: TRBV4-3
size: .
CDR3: CASSQEFPVSGNTIYF
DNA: TGCGCCAGCAGCCAAGAATTCCCGGTCTCTGGAAACACCATATATTTT

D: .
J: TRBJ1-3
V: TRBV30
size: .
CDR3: CAWIDSSGNTIYF
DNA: TGTGCCTGGATTGACAGCTCTGGAAACACCATATATTTT

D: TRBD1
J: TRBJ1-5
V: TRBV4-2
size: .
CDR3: CASSQEGAGQGDQPQHF
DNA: TGTGCCAGCAGCCAAGAGGGTGCGGGACAGGGGGATCAGCCCCAGCATTTT

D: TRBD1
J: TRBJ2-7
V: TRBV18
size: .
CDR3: CASSPNIGQGRYEQYF
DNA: TGTGCCAGCTCACCAAACATAGGACAGGGAAGGTACGAGCAGTACTTC

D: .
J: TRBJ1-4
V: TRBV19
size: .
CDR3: CASSMRTEKLFF
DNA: TGTGCCAGTAGTATGAGAACCGAAAAACTGTTTTTT

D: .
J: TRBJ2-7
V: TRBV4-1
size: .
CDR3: CASSLRQTFYEQYF
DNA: TGCGCCAGCAGCCTGCGACAGACCTTCTACGAGCAGTACTTC

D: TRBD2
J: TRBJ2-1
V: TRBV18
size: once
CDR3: CASSPRTSHTNDNEQFF
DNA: TGTGCCAGCTCACCGAGGACTAGCCATACAAACGACAATGAGCAGTTCTTC

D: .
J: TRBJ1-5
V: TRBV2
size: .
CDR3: CASREQGWQPQHF
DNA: TGTGCCAGCAGGGAACAGGGTTGGCAGCCCCAGCATTTT

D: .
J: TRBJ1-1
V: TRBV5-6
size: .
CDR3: CASSRRPGEMNTEAFF
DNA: TGTGCCAGCAGCAGACGTCCGGGGGAAATGAACACTGAAGCTTTCTTT

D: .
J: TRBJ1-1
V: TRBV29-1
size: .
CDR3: CSATGENTEAFF
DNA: TGCAGCGCCACCGGGGAGAACACTGAAGCTTTCTTT

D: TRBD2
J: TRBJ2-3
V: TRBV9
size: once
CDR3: CASSAGFRTSGAGDTQYF
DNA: TGTGCCAGCAGCGCCGGGTTTCGGACTAGCGGGGCGGGAGATACGCAGTATTTT

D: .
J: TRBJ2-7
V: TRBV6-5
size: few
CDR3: CASSYSDRMYEQYF
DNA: TGTGCCAGCAGTTACTCCGACAGGATGTACGAGCAGTACTTC

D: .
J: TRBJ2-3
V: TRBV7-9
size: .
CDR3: CASSLTFGGSSTDTQYF
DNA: TGTGCCAGCAGCTTAACCTTCGGGGGATCTAGCACAGATACGCAGTATTTT

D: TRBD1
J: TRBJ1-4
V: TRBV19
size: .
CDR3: CASSPARTGGLEKLFF
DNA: TGTGCCAGTAGCCCTGCTCGGACAGGGGGCTTGGAAAAACTGTTTTTT

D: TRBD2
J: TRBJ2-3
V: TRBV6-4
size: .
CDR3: CASSESGTSGPDTQYF
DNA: TGTGCCAGCAGTGAATCGGGGACTAGCGGCCCAGATACGCAGTATTTT

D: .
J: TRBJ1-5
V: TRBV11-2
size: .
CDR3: CASSLDQFQPQHF
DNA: TGTGCCAGCAGCTTAGATCAATTTCAGCCCCAGCATTTT

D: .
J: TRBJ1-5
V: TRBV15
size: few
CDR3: CATSREAYSNQPQHF
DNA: TGTGCCACCAGCAGAGAGGCATATAGCAATCAGCCCCAGCATTTT

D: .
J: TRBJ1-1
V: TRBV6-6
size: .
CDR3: CASSYEGTEAFF
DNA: TGTGCCAGCAGTTACGAGGGCACTGAAGCTTTCTTT

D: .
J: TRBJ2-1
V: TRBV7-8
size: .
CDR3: CASSLQGDLYNEQFF
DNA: TGTGCCAGCAGCTTACAAGGGGACTTATACAATGAGCAGTTCTTC

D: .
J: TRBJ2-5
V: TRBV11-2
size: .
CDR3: CASSLAGGLQYF
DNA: TGTGCCAGCAGCTTAGCCGGGGGGCTCCAGTACTTC

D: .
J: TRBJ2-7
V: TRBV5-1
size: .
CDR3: CASSFSRGYEQYF
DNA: TGCGCCAGCAGCTTTAGCAGGGGTTACGAGCAGTACTTC

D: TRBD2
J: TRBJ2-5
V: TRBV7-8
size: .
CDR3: CASSLAPGGEETQYF
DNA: TGTGCCAGCAGCTTAGCGCCGGGGGGGGAGGAGACCCAGTACTTC

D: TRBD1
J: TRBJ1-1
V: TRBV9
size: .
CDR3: CASSVGRDSMNTEAFF
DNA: TGTGCCAGCAGCGTAGGCCGGGACAGCATGAACACTGAAGCTTTCTTT

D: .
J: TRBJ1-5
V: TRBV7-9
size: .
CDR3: CASSLGEGNQPQHF
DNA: TGTGCCAGCAGCTTGGGGGAGGGGAATCAGCCCCAGCATTTT

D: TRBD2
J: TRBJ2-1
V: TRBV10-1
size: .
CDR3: CASSESSGGLHEQFF
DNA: TGCGCCAGCAGTGAGTCTAGCGGGGGGCTCCATGAGCAGTTCTTC

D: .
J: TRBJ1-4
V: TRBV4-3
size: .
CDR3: CASSQEKGQGWEKLFF
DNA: TGCGCCAGCAGCCAAGAGAAGGGGCAGGGGTGGGAAAAACTGTTTTTT

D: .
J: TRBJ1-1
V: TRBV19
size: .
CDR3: CASSPWRGVMNTEAFF
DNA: TGTGCCAGTAGCCCTTGGCGGGGGGTTATGAACACTGAAGCTTTCTTT

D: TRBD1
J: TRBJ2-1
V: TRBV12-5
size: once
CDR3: CASGLAGTGRANEQFF
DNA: TGTGCTAGTGGTTTGGCCGGGACAGGGAGGGCCAATGAGCAGTTCTTC

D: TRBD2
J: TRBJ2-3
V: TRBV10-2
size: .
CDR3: CASSGLAGGTDTQYF
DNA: TGCGCCAGCAGCGGACTAGCGGGGGGCACAGATACGCAGTATTTT

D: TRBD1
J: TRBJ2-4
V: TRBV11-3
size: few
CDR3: CASSPWDSKNIQYF
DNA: TGTGCCAGCAGCCCATGGGACAGCAAAAACATTCAGTACTTC

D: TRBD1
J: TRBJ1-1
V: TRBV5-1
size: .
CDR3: CASSPLDRMNTEAFF
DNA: TGCGCCAGCAGCCCCTTGGACAGGATGAACACTGAAGCTTTCTTT

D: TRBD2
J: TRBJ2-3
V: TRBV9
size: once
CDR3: CASSVVLRLADSDTQYF
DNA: TGTGCCAGCAGCGTAGTTCTGAGACTAGCGGATTCAGATACGCAGTATTTT

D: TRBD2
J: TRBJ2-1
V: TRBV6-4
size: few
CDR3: CASSESGGSYNEQFF
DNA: TGTGCCAGCAGTGAGAGCGGGGGGTCTTACAATGAGCAGTTCTTC

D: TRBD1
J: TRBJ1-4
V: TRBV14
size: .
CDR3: CASSQGQGPEKLFF
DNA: TGTGCCAGCAGCCAGGGACAGGGTCCCGAAAAACTGTTTTTT

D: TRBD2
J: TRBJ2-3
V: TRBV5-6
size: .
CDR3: CASSLGLAGGRTDTQYF
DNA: TGTGCCAGCAGCTTGGGACTAGCGGGGGGTCGCACAGATACGCAGTATTTT

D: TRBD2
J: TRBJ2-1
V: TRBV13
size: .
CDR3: CASSSRIIAGAREEQFF
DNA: TGTGCCAGCAGCTCCCGAATCATAGCGGGGGCCAGGGAAGAGCAGTTCTTC